This T cell receptor (beta chain) originates from a study of blood T cell repertoires in COVID-19. This table comes from immunoSEQ multiplex PCR, and its TCRdb copy is limited to in-frame clones, with some not included. The data show about 94,000 clones, 70% to 90% seen once. The sample consisted of peripheral blood. This receptor was taken from a human donor with acute or convalescent COVID-19. The donor label of this sample is uncertain.

DNA for the CDR3: TGTGCCAGCAGCTTAGGGGGGGGTGGAAATGAAAAACTGTTTTTT. Protein: CASSLGGGGNEKLFF. J is TRBJ1-4 and V is TRBV7-2; tentative D call: TRBD1 (5 bases). The CDR3 loop spans 15 amino acids. Trimming took off 1 base at V and 5 bases at J, with 11 bases between the two ends. CDR1 is SGHTA, CDR2 FQGNSA, per germline. Complete variable domain (other parts from reference TRBV7-2 and TRBJ1-4): GAGVSQSPSNKVTEKGKDVELRCDPISGHTALYWYRQSLGQGLEFLIYFQGNSAPDKSGLPSDRFSAERTGGSVSTLTIQRTQQEDSAVYLCASSLGGGGNEKLFFGSGTQLSVL.